This TCR beta chain was sequenced for a study of OX40 agonist ivuxolimab in advanced cancers. Sequencing used immunoSEQ multiplex PCR; TCRdb keeps in-frame clones, though not all of them. The profile shows around 99,000 clones, 90% of them singletons. Trimming took 5 bases from V and 9 from J, leaving 11 bases between them. CDR1 is SEHNR, CDR2 FQNEAQ, per germline (reference sequence). The CDR3 covers 13 residues. The input for sequencing was CD4+ or CD8+ T cells sorted from blood, taken in a trial of the OX40 agonist ivuxolimab. This sequence was found in an adult with an advanced solid tumor such as melanoma, head and neck, liver or kidney cancer. The genes are TRBV7-9 and TRBJ1-6; D unclear. The CDR3: CASSPTTGSPLHF. In DNA form, the CDR3 reads TGTGCCAGCAGCCCCACGACCGGTTCACCCCTCCACTTT.